This record looks at one TCR beta chain sequence and its context. Its target is unknown. The record originates from a study of shared clonotypes between healthy human individuals. Study-wide findings and caveats: Rarefaction exposed incomplete sorted-subset sequencing despite large depth.

Positive CCR7 selection of CD45RO-negative cells yielded the naive CD8 cells, and terminally differentiated effector memory CD45RA+ cells were excluded. This CDR3 comprises 13 residues. Germline loops: CDR1 LGHNA, CDR2 YSLEER. V dropped 6 bases and J dropped 5 bases, with 14 bases sitting between them. A roughly 200 ng quantity of DNA, approximately 29,000 T cell genomes, went into the sorted-subset replicate PCRs. Here immunoSEQ multiplex PCR was the method, and the copy in TCRdb shows in-frame clones only, minus some. The sample shows about 820,000 clones, nearly 95% of them seen only once. The sample taken for sequencing was naive CD8+ T cells sorted from blood. The chain employs TRBV4-3 and TRBJ2-7; D is uncertain. The TCR sequence derives from a man aged 30 to 45 in good health. DNA for the CDR3: TGCGCCAGCAGTCACAAGATCCCACACGAGCAGTACTTC. It specifies CASSHKIPHEQYF.